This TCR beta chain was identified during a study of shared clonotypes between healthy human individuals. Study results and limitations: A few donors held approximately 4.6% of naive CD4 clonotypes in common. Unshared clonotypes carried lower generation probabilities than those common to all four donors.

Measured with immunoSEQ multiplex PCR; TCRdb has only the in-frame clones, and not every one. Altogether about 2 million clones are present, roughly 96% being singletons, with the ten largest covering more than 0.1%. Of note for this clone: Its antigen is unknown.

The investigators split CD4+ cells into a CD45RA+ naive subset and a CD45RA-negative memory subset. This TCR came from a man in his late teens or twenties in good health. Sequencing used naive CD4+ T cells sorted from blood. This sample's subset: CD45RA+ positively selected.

The CDR3 reads CASSDRALKNGELFF. In DNA form, the CDR3 reads TGTGCCAGCAGTGACAGGGCACTTAAGAACGGGGAGCTGTTTTTT. This sequence joins TRBV6-1 and TRBJ2-2; D possibly corresponds to TRBD1 (5 bases). V lost 3 bases to trimming and J lost 7 bases, with 15 bases between them. The CDR3 has 15 residues. The V gene's germline CDR1 is MNHNS and CDR2 SASEGT.